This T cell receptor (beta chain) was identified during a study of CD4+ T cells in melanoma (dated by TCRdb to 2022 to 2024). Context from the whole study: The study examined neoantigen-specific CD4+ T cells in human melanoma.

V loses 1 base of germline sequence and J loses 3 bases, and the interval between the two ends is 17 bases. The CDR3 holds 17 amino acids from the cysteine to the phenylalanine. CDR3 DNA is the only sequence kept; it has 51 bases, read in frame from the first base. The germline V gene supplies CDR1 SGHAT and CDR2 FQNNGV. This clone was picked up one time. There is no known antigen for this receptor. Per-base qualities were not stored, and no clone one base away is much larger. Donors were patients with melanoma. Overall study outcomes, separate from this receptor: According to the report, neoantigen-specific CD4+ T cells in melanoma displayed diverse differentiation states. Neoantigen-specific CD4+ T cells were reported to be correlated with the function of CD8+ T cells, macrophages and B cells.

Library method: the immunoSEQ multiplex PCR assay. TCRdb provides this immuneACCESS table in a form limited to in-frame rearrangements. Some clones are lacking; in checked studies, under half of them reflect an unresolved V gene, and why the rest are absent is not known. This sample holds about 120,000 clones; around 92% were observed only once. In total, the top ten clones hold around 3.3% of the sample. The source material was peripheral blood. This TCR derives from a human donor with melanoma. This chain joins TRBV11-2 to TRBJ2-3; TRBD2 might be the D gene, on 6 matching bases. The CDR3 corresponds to CASSLVGGGFTTDTQYF. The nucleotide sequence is TGTGCCAGCAGCTTAGTCGGGGGAGGCTTTACGACAGATACGCAGTATTTT.